These 32 T cell receptor beta chains were sequenced from one sample in a study of OX40 agonist ivuxolimab in advanced cancers. TCRdb keeps only in-frame clones here, not all; method: immunoSEQ multiplex PCR. Of about 38,000 clones in the sample, approximately 80% are singletons; the top ten hold about 20%. This sample comprised CD4+ or CD8+ T cells sorted from blood, obtained in a trial of the OX40 agonist ivuxolimab. These receptors were obtained from an adult with an advanced solid tumor such as melanoma, head and neck, liver or kidney cancer.

This chain connects TRBV12-5 to TRBJ2-6; D not resolved. There are 16 residues in the CDR3. Per the germline V gene, CDR1 is LGHNT and CDR2 is FRNRAP. The V end lost 0 bases, the J end lost 3 bases, and 9 bases lay between the germline ends. The CDR3 DNA follows: TGTGCTAGTGGTTTGGTCGGCAGCCTTGGGGCCAACGTCCTGACTTTC. It translates to CASGLVGSLGANVLTF.

Only a few counts were recorded for this clone. The chain is built from TRBV5-8 and TRBJ1-2; TRBD1 aligns across 12 bases. CDR3 length equals 15 residues. J gave up 8 bases and V 3 bases, and 8 bases lay outside the gene matches. CDR1 is SGHTS, CDR2 YDEGEE, per germline. The CDR3 region is CASSYPGQGALGYTF. The DNA of the CDR3 is TGTGCCAGCAGCTATCCGGGACAGGGGGCTTTGGGCTACACCTTC.

The V and J genes are TRBV5-1 and TRBJ1-4, with D unresolved. Germline loops: CDR1 SGHRS, CDR2 YFSETQ. There are 12 residues in the CDR3. Trimming took 4 bases from V and 8 from J, leaving 9 bases between them. The CDR3 spells CASSPRGEKLFF. The CDR3 DNA is TGCGCCAGCAGCCCCCGAGGGGAAAAACTGTTTTTT.

The J gene is TRBJ2-7, the V gene TRBV28, with D tentatively TRBD1 (6 bases). V was shortened by 3 bases and J by 0 bases, with 15 bases between the two germline ends. Germline assignment: CDR1 MDHEN and CDR2 SYDVKM. The CDR3 contains 16 residues. Written as DNA, the CDR3 is TGTGCCAGCAGTTTCCCCGGTCAGGGGTTCTCCTACGAGCAGTACTTC. Its protein product is CASSFPGQGFSYEQYF.

The chain recombines TRBV7-2 with TRBJ1-2; D is possibly TRBD1 (5 bases). Trimming cost V 5 bases and J 8 bases, with 27 bases left between them. Germline CDR1 SGHTA, CDR2 FQGNSA. This CDR3 is 17 amino acids long. CDR3 sequence: CASSPGDFRVLARGYTF. CDR3 DNA: TGTGCCAGCAGCCCAGGAGACTTCAGGGTTTTAGCACGAGGCTACACCTTC.

The chain is built from TRBV27 and TRBJ1-4; the match to TRBD1 covers 7 bases. V trimming: 0 bases; J trimming: 4 bases; junction bases outside the gene matches: 5. CDR3 length: 16 residues. From germline, CDR1 is MNHEY and CDR2 SMNVEV (reference sequence). CDR3 in DNA: TGTGCCAGCAGTTTATCGGCAGGGGGGGGTAATGAAAAACTGTTTTTT. Translating it yields CASSLSAGGGNEKLFF.

The V call is TRBV5-1, the J call TRBJ2-1, with 8 positions matching TRBD2. Germline CDR1 reads SGHRS; CDR2 reads YFSETQ. Trimming cost V 2 bases and J 0 bases; bases outside gene matches: 10. The CDR3 runs to 18 residues. The CDR3 loop is CASSFPAGEKSSYNEQFF. The DNA of the CDR3 is TGCGCCAGCAGCTTCCCAGCGGGGGAGAAGAGCTCCTACAATGAGCAGTTCTTC. Complete variable domain (other parts from reference TRBV5-1 and TRBJ2-1): KAGVTQTPRYLIKTRGQQVTLSCSPISGHRSVSWYQQTPGQGLQFLFEYFSETQRNKGNFPGRFSGRQFSNSRSEMNVSTLELGDSALYLCASSFPAGEKSSYNEQFFGPGTRLTVL.

The J gene is TRBJ1-5, the V gene TRBV2; tentatively, D is TRBD1 (5 bases). The V and J ends lost 4 bases and 8 bases respectively, with 24 bases between them. This CDR3 has 17 amino acids. CDR1 is SNHLY and CDR2 is FYNNEI in the germline V gene. This chain's CDR3 is CASSAYDFGGNGEPQHF. DNA of the CDR3: TGTGCCAGCAGTGCCTACGACTTTGGGGGGAACGGAGAGCCCCAGCATTTT.

By proportion, this clone is medium-sized (0.01 to 0.1%). This CDR3 is CASSLELAGDEQYF. The DNA of the CDR3 is TGTGCCAGCAGCTTGGAGCTAGCGGGGGACGAGCAGTACTTC. The chain has TRBV5-4 and TRBJ2-7; 10 bases are shared with TRBD2. The CDR3 totals 14 residues. V lost 0 bases and J lost 5; bases outside the gene matches: 2. CDR1 SGHNT and CDR2 YYREEE come from the germline V gene (reference sequence).

The chain has TRBV5-1 and TRBJ2-7; TRBD1 or TRBD2 may be the D gene (5 bases each). The germline CDR1 and CDR2 sequences are SGHRS and YFSETQ. The CDR3 loop spans 14 amino acids. Trimming pared 4 bases from V and 7 bases from J, leaving 18 bases between. The CDR3 protein is CASSEIGASREQYF. As DNA, the CDR3 is TGCGCCAGCAGCGAAATCGGGGCCTCAAGGGAGCAGTACTTC.

V usage is TRBV5-6 and J usage is TRBJ2-7, with D maybe TRBD1 (6 bases). Trimming removed 1 base at V and 2 bases at J, with 10 bases between. The CDR3 has 14 residues. Germline loops: CDR1 SGHDT, CDR2 YYEEEE. For the CDR3, the DNA is TGTGCCAGCAGCTTGCGTTACAGGGCCTACGAGCAGTACTTC. Its translation is CASSLRYRAYEQYF.

This sequence joins TRBV4-3 and TRBJ2-2, with D perhaps TRBD1 (6 bases). V was trimmed by 0 bases and J by 4 bases, leaving 9 bases between them. The CDR3 loop spans 15 amino acids. Looked up from germline, CDR1 is LGHNA and CDR2 is YSLEER. The CDR3 DNA follows: TGCGCCAGCAGCCAAGATACAGGGTTCACCGGGGAGCTGTTTTTT. Amino acids: CASSQDTGFTGELFF.

V and J are TRBV13 and TRBJ2-2; 7 nucleotides line up with TRBD1. The V and J ends lost 5 bases and 7 bases, in that order; junction bases with no gene match: 4. The CDR3 runs to 13 residues. Germline loops: CDR1 PRHDT, CDR2 FYEKMQ (reference sequence). The DNA for the CDR3 is TGTGCCAGCAGCACACAGGGGATCGGGGAGCTGTTTTTT. Translated: CASSTQGIGELFF.

The rearrangement links TRBV28 to TRBJ1-2; 8 bases line up with TRBD1. The V and J ends lost 2 bases and 7 bases, in that order; junction bases with no gene match: 6. CDR3 length: 14 amino acids. The V gene's germline CDR1 is MDHEN and CDR2 SYDVKM. Written as DNA, the CDR3 is TGTGCCAGCAGTTTAGGACAGGGAGTCAGTGGCTACACCTTC. Its protein product is CASSLGQGVSGYTF.

There are a few counts of this clone. This chain joins TRBV6-4 and TRBJ1-1, with D maybe TRBD1 (6 bases). CDR3 size: 16 residues. The germline V gene encodes CDR1 MRHNA and CDR2 SNTAGT. Trimming removed 0 bases from V and 3 bases from J, with 14 bases in between. Here the CDR3 DNA reads TGTGCCAGCAGTGACTCCCAGAGGGGGAGGGACACTGAAGCTTTCTTT. Translation gives CASSDSQRGRDTEAFF.

The V call is TRBV27, the J call TRBJ2-5; D remains ambiguous. V lost 8 bases, J lost 3 bases, and 4 bases lay in between. The germline CDR1 and CDR2 sequences are MNHEY and SMNVEV (reference sequence). This CDR3 has 10 amino acids. The CDR3, as DNA: TGTGCCAGCTGCAAAGAGACCCAGTACTTC. Amino acid sequence: CASCKETQYF.

The chain recombines TRBV29-1 with TRBJ2-1; 13 bases are shared with TRBD2. This CDR3 spans 15 amino acids. V shed 4 bases and J 9 bases; nucleotides not matched to a gene: 9. Germline CDR1 reads SQVTM; CDR2 reads ANQGSEA. As DNA, the CDR3 is TGCAGCGTTGTGAGTGGACTAGCGGGAGTGAGTGAGCAGTTCTTC. Protein product: CSVVSGLAGVSEQFF.

The chain carries TRBV5-1 and TRBJ1-1; unclear D gene. Germline lookup yields CDR1 SGHRS and CDR2 YFSETQ. V lost 1 base to trimming and J lost 1 base, with 8 bases between them. This CDR3 spans 14 amino acids. In nucleotides, the CDR3 is TGCGCCAGCAGCTTGAGCACTGCGAACACTGAAGCTTTCTTT. Amino acid sequence: CASSLSTANTEAFF.

Judged by abundance, this clone is medium-sized. The DNA for the CDR3 is TGTGCCAGCAGCTCTCTTGGGGGACAGGGGACCTACGAGCAGTACTTC. Its translation is CASSSLGGQGTYEQYF. V usage is TRBV11-2 and J usage is TRBJ2-7; 10 positions match TRBD1. The germline CDR1 and CDR2 sequences are SGHAT and FQNNGV. The V gene end was trimmed by 4 bases and the J gene end by 2 bases; junction bases not matched to a gene: 8. The CDR3 consists of 16 residues.

The chain joins TRBV4-3 to TRBJ1-4; tentative D call: TRBD1 (5 bases). The V end was cut by 4 bases, the J end by 8 bases, with 20 bases between. CDR1 and CDR2 (germline): LGHNA, YSLEER. CDR3 length: 16 residues. CDR3 region: CASSLYSTAKEEKLFF. The CDR3 DNA reads as TGCGCCAGCAGCCTATATTCGACAGCCAAAGAGGAAAAACTGTTTTTT.

This clone has just a few counts. The rearrangement joins TRBV2 to TRBJ2-7; TRBD1 matches at 7 bases. Per germline, CDR1 SNHLY and CDR2 FYNNEI. There are 13 residues in the CDR3. Germline trimming cut 6 bases from V and 3 bases from J; bases unmatched to any gene: 5. This chain's CDR3 is CASRADRFYEQYF. CDR3 sequence (DNA): TGTGCCAGCAGAGCGGACAGGTTCTACGAGCAGTACTTC.

This chain connects TRBV27 to TRBJ2-7, with 8 bases lining up with TRBD2. Per the germline V gene, CDR1 is MNHEY and CDR2 is SMNVEV (reference sequence). The CDR3 is made up of 15 amino acids. V shed 3 bases, J shed 4 bases, and the junction held 8 bases outside the gene matches. CDR3: CASSFLSAGAYEQYF. For the CDR3, the DNA is TGTGCCAGCAGTTTCCTCTCAGCGGGAGCGTACGAGCAGTACTTC.

In nucleotides, the CDR3 is TGTGCCAGCAGCGCTGACAGGTCTAGCACAGATACGCAGTATTTT. Translation: CASSADRSSTDTQYF. The chain joins TRBV9 to TRBJ2-3, with D possibly TRBD1 on 6 matching bases. The CDR3 is 15 amino acids. The V end was cut by 3 bases, the J end by 0 bases, with 11 bases between. In germline, CDR1 is SGDLS, CDR2 YYNGEE.

A word on this clone: A far larger clone is only one base removed, so a read error is likely. The identical CDR3 is also encoded by other nucleotide sequences in the sample. This chain uses TRBV15 with TRBJ2-5; no clear D. Trimming took 2 bases from V and 4 from J, leaving 8 bases between them. This CDR3 contains 13 residues. CDR1 and CDR2 from the germline V gene are LNHNV and YYDKDF (reference sequence). In DNA form, the CDR3 reads TGTGCCACCAGCAGACTGGCTGGAGAGACCCAGTACTTC. It specifies CATSRLAGETQYF.

The count of this clone is one. The chain joins TRBV28 to TRBJ2-1, with unresolved D. V shed 3 bases and J shed 10 bases, with 4 bases lying between them. CDR3 length: 10 residues. CDR1 and CDR2 from the germline V gene are MDHEN and SYDVKM. The CDR3 reads CASSLREQFF. Written as DNA, the CDR3 is TGTGCCAGCAGTTTGAGGGAGCAGTTCTTC. The full variable domain, completed using reference TRBV28 and TRBJ2-1, is DVKVTQSSRYLVKRTGEKVFLECVQDMDHENMFWYRQDPGLGLRLIYFSYDVKMKEKGDIPEGYSVSREKKERFSLILESASTNQTSMYLCASSLREQFFGPGTRLTVL.

This clone was counted between two and nine times. V and J are TRBV7-9 and TRBJ2-1, with D hard to call. Trimming stripped 5 bases from V and 0 bases from J, with 11 bases between. CDR1 and CDR2 (germline): SEHNR, FQNEAQ (reference sequence). This CDR3 contains 15 residues. CDR3 protein: CASSPTLSSYNEQFF. In DNA form, the CDR3 reads TGTGCCAGCAGCCCGACCCTGAGCTCCTACAATGAGCAGTTCTTC.

V usage is TRBV7-9 and J usage is TRBJ1-3; 8 nucleotides align to TRBD1. The V gene end was trimmed by 5 bases and the J gene end by 0 bases; junction bases not matched to a gene: 3. The germline gives CDR1 SEHNR, CDR2 FQNEAQ (reference sequence). The CDR3 has 15 amino acids. The CDR3 spells CASSVQGASGNTIYF. The CDR3 DNA reads as TGTGCCAGCAGCGTCCAGGGGGCCTCTGGAAACACCATATATTTT.

The chain is built from TRBV10-3 and TRBJ2-6; a weak D match, TRBD1 (6 bases). The CDR3 contains 18 residues. Germline V lookup: CDR1 ENHRY, CDR2 SYGVKD. V shed 6 bases and J shed 2 bases, with 20 bases lying between them. The CDR3 loop is CAISSMTGRVAGANVLTF. CDR3 nucleotide sequence: TGTGCCATCAGCTCCATGACAGGCCGGGTCGCTGGGGCCAACGTCCTGACTTTC.

This clone is a singleton in its sample. The chain joins TRBV30 to TRBJ1-1, with no clear D. Trimming removed 3 bases at V and 0 bases at J, with 2 bases between. CDR1 and CDR2 (germline): GTSNPN, SVGIG (reference sequence). The CDR3 totals 11 residues. Here the CDR3 DNA reads TGTGCCTGGAGGATGAACACTGAAGCTTTCTTT. It encodes CAWRMNTEAFF.

V usage is TRBV6-6 and J usage is TRBJ1-2, with a possible D match to TRBD1 (6 bases). The V end was cut by 4 bases, the J end by 4 bases, with 13 bases between. Per germline, CDR1 MNHNY and CDR2 SVGAGI (reference sequence). The CDR3 covers 14 residues. The CDR3 sequence is CASSSWGPGYGYTF. The CDR3 DNA is TGTGCCAGCAGTTCTTGGGGGCCGGGCTATGGCTACACCTTC.

The V and J genes are TRBV7-2 and TRBJ2-3, with 12 bases identical to TRBD1. The CDR3 extends over 17 amino acids. Unmatched junction bases numbered 6, after V lost 4 bases and J lost 1 base. CDR1 and CDR2 from the germline V gene are SGHTA and FQGNSA. The CDR3 region is CASSWPGQGAGTDTQYF. The CDR3 bases are TGTGCCAGCAGCTGGCCGGGACAGGGGGCTGGCACAGATACGCAGTATTTT.

The CDR3 DNA is TGTGCCAGCAGCTTCCCTGTTGGGGGGTACACCTTC. Translating it yields CASSFPVGGYTF. The rearrangement uses TRBV7-2 and TRBJ1-2; weak D call: TRBD1 (5 bases). This CDR3 has 12 residues. Germline CDR1 is SGHTA and CDR2 is FQGNSA. V gave up 3 bases and J gave up 11 bases, with 13 bases separating them.